The TCR beta chain described here comes from a study of cytomegalovirus exposure and HLA in healthy donors (dated by TCRdb to the late 2010s). Study-wide context: In an earlier analysis of under 750 of the donors, around 300 Gb of sequence data and about 110 million unique TCR beta sequences from approximately 180 million T cells were reported. An early release that covered 640 HLA-typed donors contained about 300 gigabases of sequencing data and 65 million to 100 million unique TCR sequences. Of the roughly 400 genotyped donors, approximately 80% fell in the genetic ancestry cluster associated with self-reported Caucasian donors. The study aimed to test whether cataloging public T cell receptors could reveal signatures of past pathogen exposure. The T cell repertoires of roughly 660 subjects were profiled by immunosequencing and related to cytomegalovirus serostatus. Besides the first cohort of 550 to 750 subjects, a separate validation cohort made up of roughly 120 different subjects was used. High-throughput TCR immunosequencing, statistical association of individual TCRs with disease status, and machine learning were combined to predict cytomegalovirus infection status. A later analysis re-examined previously published TCR beta repertoires from more than 550 donors and added high-resolution HLA genotyping to investigate patterns of TCR occurrence. Rather than using new phenotypic data, the later analysis identified candidate immune exposures from TCR beta sequences and from how often those sequences occurred across donors. An earlier analysis of 587 of the donors used high-throughput TCR beta sequencing to judge whether each TCR beta V gene segment behaved as functional or pseudogenic. Donor age, sex, ethnicity and CMV serostatus were collected together with the repertoire data. Genome-wide SNP genotypes for about 65% of the roughly 700 donors were used in a later genetic analysis, which treated that subset as a discovery cohort. All discovery cohort repertoires had been generated on a single sequencing platform. Class I and class II HLA loci were covered by the typing at four-digit resolution. The number of typed donors differed by locus: about 620-630 for A, B, C, DRB1 and DQB1; 522 for DQA1; approximately 600 for DPA1; and about 450 for DPB1. Five DR-DQ haplotypes were treated as single units for association and clustering because of strong linkage in the cohort. Among approximately 370 genotyped donors of the cohort, an average of around 220,000 unique TCR beta nucleotide sequences was sequenced per donor, of which about 19% were non-productive. Overall study results and their limits: A further reported finding was that TCR beta sequences accurately predicted the HLA-A and HLA-B alleles for most subjects in the first cohort. In a later analysis, HLA-associated TCR beta chains showed more clonal expansion and lower generation probabilities than non-associated chains that were equally common. The 87-base-pair reads could not distinguish some IMGT-functional V segments, including TRBV6-2 and TRBV6-3, so those segments were excluded. In vitro tests confirmed that a few of the cytomegalovirus-associated TCR beta chains recognize cytomegalovirus antigens. Because HLA typing was missing for some donors at each locus, association tests included only the typed subset. According to the authors, the approach could potentially be generalized to other disease states and immunological phenotypes. In a later genetic analysis, fewer N-insertions in productive TCRs were reported among donors in an Asian-associated ancestry cluster than the approximately 710-donor mean. Correlated functional status among segregating V segments might reflect linkage disequilibrium, but an unknown experimental factor could not be ruled out. Assigning TCR associations to individual alleles was difficult when HLA alleles, especially DR and DQ, strongly co-occurred. The earlier analysis of about 600 of the donors excluded some 15 rarely observed V segments, including chromosome 9 orphons, because counts were too low. A later genetic analysis associated a missense DCLRE1C variant with V-gene and J-gene trimming of TCR beta chains, and an independent cohort replicated the association. Broadly in line with IMGT annotations, most TCR beta V segments showed up in productive rearrangements about 90% or about 30% of the time in an earlier analysis of 587 of the donors. The classifier was reported to diagnose cytomegalovirus status with high specificity and sensitivity in both the original cohort and the validation cohort. Immune exposure information for the cohort was limited to CMV serostatus. Specific HLA alleles were associated with about 17,000 TCR beta sequences at a false discovery rate of 0.05 in a later analysis. Roughly uniform sequencing depth across donors was assumed in presence/absence analyses, although this assumption may not hold. Most CMV-associated TCR beta chains appeared to be HLA-restricted in a later analysis, and the HLA associations seemed to be driven largely by CMV exposure. A group of highly shared sequence variants was considered likely to be a technical artifact of the sequencing pipeline. In the study, some 160 TCR beta chains were listed as associated with cytomegalovirus. In this cohort, only TCR beta chains were sequenced, and detectable features were limited by the absence of alpha or paired-chain data. A later analysis found that TCR association rates varied across HLA loci, with DRB1 alleles showing the most associated TCRs and HLA-C alleles the fewest. According to a later analysis, parvovirus B19, influenza, CMV and Epstein-Barr virus appeared linked to several top co-occurrence clusters. Across donors, most TCR sequences were observed very rarely, whereas some public TCRs were present in many individuals.

Its CDR3 holds 14 amino acids, cysteine through phenylalanine. CDR3 DNA only is kept here, 42 bases in frame from base 1. Reading the germline V gene gives CDR1 SGHTA and CDR2 FQGTGA. Trimming at the junction amounts to 5 bases on V and 1 base on J, and the germline ends lie 12 bases apart. Libraries were constructed by the immunoSEQ multiplex PCR assay. The multiplex PCR relied on a mix of 60 forward primers for TCR Vbeta segments and 13 reverse primers for TCR Jbeta segments. A multiplex PCR assay on genomic DNA amplified the CDR3 region of rearranged TCR beta genes. The Illumina HiSeq System was used to sequence the amplified TCR beta libraries as 87-base-pair reads. As for how the authors treated the data: In a later analysis, tens of millions of unique TCR beta chains were counted across the roughly 670 repertoires, and around 10 million of these chains were shared by at least two donors. To remove PCR and sequencing errors, raw reads were error-corrected and collapsed into unique sequences using a nearest-neighbor algorithm that merged closely related sequences. To assign V, D and J gene segments, CDR3 sequences were aligned to IMGT reference sequences. Each retained sequence needed at least a six-nucleotide match to both a V gene segment and a J gene segment. A rearrangement counted as productive if the CDR3 had no stop codons and remained in frame with V and J, and every other rearrangement counted as non-productive. Following IMGT convention, CDR3 was defined as the stretch from the second conserved V-encoded cysteine to the conserved J-encoded phenylalanine. In an earlier analysis of roughly 610 of the donors, sequences lacking an unambiguous match to a single V gene segment were excluded. An earlier analysis of just under 600 of the donors called V segments functional above 56.7% productive rearrangements and segregating when the between-donor standard deviation exceeded 5%. A statistical classification framework was built to diagnose cytomegalovirus status from the catalog of TCR beta chain sequences. In a later analysis, TCR nucleotide sequences were compared against IMGT/GENE-DB human TR gene sequences so that V and J genes could be assigned. In a later analysis, CDR3 sequences and most-parsimonious VDJ recombination scenarios were assigned using the TCRdist pipeline. In a later analysis, every TCR beta chain was defined by the combination of its CDR3 amino acid sequence and its V-gene family, and reads without a unique V-gene family were dropped. In a later analysis, approximately 590 highly shared, low-generation-probability nucleotide sequences were removed to address suspected cross-contamination and a sequencing artifact. In a later analysis, a clonal expansion index for each public chain was calculated from normalized within-repertoire ranks of inferred template counts. A later analysis computed generation probabilities with a VDJ recombination model fitted to out-of-frame rearrangements, and checked the results against IGoR. In a later analysis, TCR-TCR, TCR-HLA and TCR-CMV co-occurrence was scored with hypergeometric tests, and a repertoire-size bias correction was applied to TCR pairs. To estimate false discovery rates, a later analysis permuted the HLA or CMV assignments 20 times. In a later analysis, co-occurring TCRs were grouped with DBSCAN, and TCRdist sequence similarity was added when clustering was performed within HLA-allele-positive subsets. Repertoires with fewer than 30,000 or more than 120,000 public chains, plus five repertoires with anomalous nucleotide sharing, were excluded from co-occurrence clustering. TCRdb took over this immuneACCESS table, retaining in-frame rearrangements with V and J assigned. Such tables are incomplete; in checked studies, under half of the missing clones stem from an unresolved V gene, and the remainder is unexplained. V and J calls and clone size are copied from that table; D and trimming were computed from the DNA. The sample table lists about 140,000 clones, nearly 80% of them with a count of one. Around an eighth of the sample goes to the ten largest clones.

This clone has a single count. The target of this receptor is not known. No much larger clone exists at a distance of one base, and base qualities are not known. The cohort comprised approximately 700 healthy bone marrow donors. Cohort members were all nominally healthy when sampled, although unrecorded immune exposures were likely present. The donor tested CMV seronegative, placing the donor among the 350 to 400 seronegative members of the cohort. A peripheral blood sample was collected from each donor, and TCR beta sequencing was performed on peripheral blood mononuclear cells. The Qiagen DNeasy Blood Extraction Kit was used to extract genomic DNA from the blood cell samples.

The V and J segments used are TRBV7-3 and TRBJ2-7; TRBD2 is a possible D gene, resting on 5 matching bases. The TCR sequence derives from a middle-aged woman in good health and CMV-seronegative. The sample consisted of PBMCs. This receptor has the CDR3 CASSLVPGSYEQYF. At the DNA level, the sequence is TGTGCCAGCAGCCTTGTGCCGGGATCCTACGAGCAGTACTTC.